One sample yielded the 19 T cell receptor beta chains listed below, sequenced in a study of T cells of healthy individuals. TCRdb redid the calling of the 5' RACE reads with MiXCR, one entry per CDR3 protein. The sample includes 63,000 or so distinct CDR3 sequences, 15% to 20% seen only once; the top ten take approximately 4.7%. Receptor source: a human donor in good health.

This clonotype was seen only a few times. V usage is TRBV6-2 or TRBV6-3 and J usage is TRBJ2-7, with a weak D call TRBD2 (5 bases). The CDR3 sequence is 12 residues long. V lost 9 bases, J lost 4 bases, and 13 bases lay in between. Germline lookup yields CDR1 MNHEY and CDR2 SVGEGT. The CDR3 DNA reads as TGTGCCAGTCGACTACTCCCATACGAGCAGTACTTC. The encoded protein is CASRLLPYEQYF.

The chain has TRBV5-6 and TRBJ2-3; a possible D gene is TRBD1 (6 bases). V dropped 2 bases and J dropped 0 bases, with 19 bases sitting between them. Germline CDR1 and CDR2: SGHDT and YYEEEE. The CDR3 sequence is 18 residues long. The CDR3 spells CASSFGQGRPSSTDTQYF. The CDR3 region has the DNA TGTGCCAGCAGCTTCGGGCAGGGGCGCCCTTCTAGCACAGATACGCAGTATTTT.

This clonotype was counted ten times or more. The V and J genes are TRBV7-3 and TRBJ2-6; D may match TRBD1 or TRBD2 (5 bases each). This CDR3 is built from 20 residues. Per the germline V gene, CDR1 is SGHTA and CDR2 is FQGTGA. V gave up 2 bases and J gave up 0 bases, with 20 bases separating them. Written as DNA, the CDR3 is TGTGCCAGCAGCTTAGGGGTTTCGGGGCCCTTCGGCTCTGGGGCCAACGTCCTGACTTTC. It is translated as CASSLGVSGPFGSGANVLTF.

In this sample, this clonotype turned up a few times. The chain links TRBV5-1 to TRBJ1-6; no firm D call. This CDR3 comprises 12 residues. Trimming pared 2 bases from V and 10 bases from J, leaving 7 bases between. Germline V gives CDR1 SGHRS, CDR2 YFSETQ. The CDR3 here is CASSFEQSPLHF. CDR3 nucleotide sequence: TGCGCCAGCAGCTTCGAGCAGTCACCCCTCCACTTT.

This clonotype was seen ten or more times. V is TRBV5-1 and J is TRBJ2-2, with D possibly being TRBD1 (6 bases). Per germline, CDR1 SGHRS and CDR2 YFSETQ. The CDR3 covers 15 residues. V lost 0 bases and J lost 4, with 10 bases in between. In DNA form, the CDR3 reads TGCGCCAGCAGCTTGGCCGAACAGGGCACCGGGGAGCTGTTTTTT. This gives the protein CASSLAEQGTGELFF.

This clonotype was detected ten times or more. The rearrangement joins TRBV7-9 to TRBJ2-2; possible D gene TRBD1, 5 bases. The CDR3 is 12 residues long. Germline CDR1 is SEHNR and CDR2 is FQNEAQ (reference sequence). The V and J ends lost 7 bases and 5 bases respectively, with 8 bases between them. CDR3 protein: CASIAGTGELFF. The DNA for the CDR3 is TGTGCCAGCATCGCAGGGACCGGGGAGCTGTTTTTT.

The chain is built from TRBV23-1 and TRBJ2-7; the match to TRBD1 covers 7 bases. TRBV23-1 falls under the ORF class, with uncertain function. This CDR3 is built from 15 residues. V dropped 4 bases and J dropped 5; count of bases not matched to a gene: 11. The chain's CDR3 is CASSRLTGIAHEQYF. CDR3 in DNA: TGCGCCAGCAGTCGACTGACAGGGATTGCCCACGAGCAGTACTTC.

This chain connects TRBV2 to TRBJ2-7; D is undetermined. Trimming stripped 4 bases from V and 1 base from J, with 5 bases between. There are 12 residues in the CDR3. Per the germline V gene, CDR1 is SNHLY and CDR2 is FYNNEI. Here the CDR3 DNA reads TGTGCCAGCAGTGTGTCTTCCTACGAGCAGTACTTC. As protein: CASSVSSYEQYF.

In its sample, this clonotype was seen a few times. The chain uses TRBV7-6 and TRBJ2-6; D uncertain. Looked up from germline, CDR1 is SGHVS and CDR2 is FNYEAQ. Trimming shortened V by 6 bases and J by 0 bases, and 3 bases separated the two germline ends. The CDR3 covers 13 residues. In DNA form, the CDR3 reads TGTGCCAGCAGGAGCTCTGGGGCCAACGTCCTGACTTTC. As protein: CASRSSGANVLTF.

This chain joins TRBV12-3 or TRBV12-4 and TRBJ1-2, with no clear D. This CDR3 spans 14 amino acids. The V end was cut by 5 bases, the J end by 7 bases, with 17 bases between. The CDR3 sequence: CASSAIPTNIGYTF. CDR3 sequence (DNA): TGTGCCAGCAGTGCCATTCCGACGAATATTGGCTACACCTTC.

This clonotype has at least ten counts. The V and J genes are TRBV27 and TRBJ2-2, with D unclear. This CDR3 is built from 12 residues. V was pared by 3 bases and J by 1 base, with 0 bases between. CDR1 MNHEY and CDR2 SMNVEV come from the germline V gene (reference sequence). CDR3 amino acids: CASSLNTGELFF. In DNA, the CDR3 is TGTGCCAGCAGTTTGAACACCGGGGAGCTGTTTTTT.

This clonotype was seen ten or more times. This sequence joins TRBV27 and TRBJ2-7, with a weak D call TRBD1 (5 bases). CDR3 length equals 13 residues. Per germline, CDR1 MNHEY and CDR2 SMNVEV (reference sequence). V was clipped by 3 bases and J by 6 bases, with 12 bases between them. The CDR3 is CASSFGREGEQYF. CDR3 DNA sequence: TGTGCCAGCAGTTTTGGCAGGGAAGGCGAGCAGTACTTC.

This chain links TRBV7-3 with TRBJ2-7, with D hard to call. Germline V lookup: CDR1 SGHTA, CDR2 FQGTGA. The V gene lost 5 bases and the J gene lost 5 bases, with 13 bases spanning the gap. This CDR3 spans 13 amino acids. CDR3 sequence: CASSPSPRDEQYF. The CDR3 nucleotides read TGTGCCAGCAGCCCTTCTCCTAGGGACGAGCAGTACTTC. Based on the CDR3 plus reference TRBV7-3 and TRBJ2-7, the full variable domain is GAGVSQTPSNKVTEKGKYVELRCDPISGHTALYWYRQSLGQGPEFLIYFQGTGAADDSGLPNDRFFAVRPEGSVSTLKIQRTERGDSAVYLCASSPSPRDEQYFGPGTRLTVT.

V and J are TRBV6-2 or TRBV6-3 and TRBJ2-2, with 9 bases matching TRBD2. Germline V gene sequence: CDR1 MNHEY, CDR2 SVGEGT. There are 17 residues in the CDR3. Losses at the gene ends were 2 bases for V and 3 bases for J; bases not matched to a gene: 7. CDR3 sequence: CASSYPSGGRDTGELFF. For the CDR3, the DNA is TGTGCCAGCAGTTACCCCTCAGGCGGGAGGGACACCGGGGAGCTGTTTTTT.

Many counts were recorded for this clonotype. The rearrangement uses TRBV12-3 or TRBV12-4 and TRBJ1-1; D is unresolved. CDR3 length: 12 amino acids. Trimming took 5 bases from V and 2 from J, leaving 6 bases between them. The DNA for the CDR3 is TGTGCCAGCAGTCCTCGCAACACTGAAGCTTTCTTT. Translated: CASSPRNTEAFF.

This clonotype was detected a few times. The rearrangement joins TRBV7-9 to TRBJ1-5; the match to TRBD1 covers 12 bases. V gave up 1 base and J gave up 3 bases; unmatched junction bases: 7. The CDR3 is made up of 18 amino acids. Germline CDR1 and CDR2: SEHNR and FQNEAQ (reference sequence). CDR3 protein: CASSLEVGTGGPNQPQHF. Here the CDR3 DNA reads TGTGCCAGCAGCTTAGAAGTGGGGACAGGGGGCCCCAATCAGCCCCAGCATTTT. The full variable domain, its missing parts supplied by reference TRBV7-9 and TRBJ1-5, is DTGVSQNPRHKITKRGQNVTFRCDPISEHNRLYWYRQTLGQGPEFLTYFQNEAQLEKSRLLSDRFSAERPKGSFSTLEIQRTEQGDSAMYLCASSLEVGTGGPNQPQHFGDGTRLSIL.

The sample holds a few counts of this clonotype. This sequence joins TRBV6-2 or TRBV6-3 and TRBJ2-7; D gene unclear. The CDR3 has 13 residues. Germline V CDR1 and CDR2: MNHEY, SVGEGT. The V end lost 2 bases, the J end lost 2 bases, and 7 bases lay between the germline ends. CDR3 region: CASSYVKAYEQYF. The CDR3 region has the DNA TGTGCCAGCAGTTACGTCAAAGCCTACGAGCAGTACTTC.

The chain uses TRBV24-1 and TRBJ2-2, with 15 positions matching TRBD2. Germline CDR1 reads KGHDR; CDR2 reads SFDVKD. Losses at the gene ends were 5 bases for V and 2 bases for J; bases not matched to a gene: 8. This CDR3 spans 19 amino acids. This CDR3 reads CATSARPGLAGGNTGELFF. The CDR3 DNA is TGTGCCACCAGTGCCCGTCCGGGACTAGCGGGGGGAAACACCGGGGAGCTGTTTTTT.

The chain couples TRBV6-6 to TRBJ2-7; D gene ambiguous. The germline V gene has CDR1 MNHNY and CDR2 SVGAGI (reference sequence). V shed 7 bases and J shed 1 base, with 11 bases lying between them. This CDR3 is 13 amino acids long. The CDR3 region has the DNA TGTGCCAGCATCGACCCAGTTTCCTACGAGCAGTACTTC. As protein: CASIDPVSYEQYF.